Sequencing of this T cell receptor beta chain was carried out in a study of graft-versus-host responses after intestinal transplantation (dated by TCRdb to 2020 to 2022). Broadly, across the study: The transplants that recipients received were multivisceral, liver-intestinal, or isolated intestinal. Anti-thymocyte globulin induction was given to all recipients, followed by maintenance tacrolimus and steroids for around three years. After intestinal transplantation, graft-versus-host and host-versus-graft alloreactive T cell clones were followed in the graft, circulation and bone marrow using bulk TCR-beta CDR3 sequencing. Alloreactive clones were identified by sequencing pre-transplant mixed lymphocyte reaction products and comparing them with unstimulated pre-transplant donor and recipient T cells. The cohort enrolled 24 intestinal transplant recipients including one retransplant, and a few patients lacking pretransplant specimens were excluded. Donor T cell macrochimerism was defined as a peak of at least 4% donor T cells among recipient peripheral blood mononuclear cells. Rather than being sequenced by the commercial service, samples from a few later patients were sequenced in-house on an Illumina MiSeq and processed with MiXCR. What the work shows at the level of the full study, not this receptor alone: The relatively low number and heterogeneity of intestinal transplant patients limited the conclusions. GvH clones were detected in recipient bone marrow, and some appeared earlier in ileal mucosa or blood, consistent with an intestinal mucosal origin. Patients with donor T cell macrochimerism had high GvH to HvG T cell clonal ratios in their allografts. Early after transplant, declines in HvG clones were associated with peak levels of circulating GvH clones.

Library creation used the immunoSEQ multiplex PCR assay. High-throughput TCR-beta CDR3 sequencing of genomic DNA from most patients was performed by Adaptive Biotechnologies. The published analysis was carried out like this. TCR sequencing data for around 20 patients were retrieved from Adaptive's ImmunoSEQ software; a few other patients were processed with MiXCR and VDJtools. Because the origin of CDR3 nucleotide sequences shared between donor and recipient could not be assigned, those sequences were removed. To count as alloreactive, a clone needed at least 2-fold expansion over unstimulated cells and a minimum CFSE-low frequency of 0.002% (template counts) or 0.001% (read counts). Clones were considered mappable if detected in sequenced pre-transplant spleen, lymph node, or MLR CFSE-low populations of the donor or recipient. Cumulative frequency of alloreactive clones was calculated as a percentage of all sequences weighted by copy number. TCRdb stores this immuneACCESS table with in-frame sequences only. Part of the clones is absent; in the studies checked, under half of the shortfall reflects unresolved V genes, and no reason is known for the rest. The V and J calls and clone size come from that table; D and trimming were worked out from the DNA. The sample table records tens of thousands of clones; roughly 92% of these occur just once. Roughly 6.3% of the sample is in the top ten clones.

After transplant, bone marrow was aspirated from the posterior iliac crest or from another site selected by the physician. As concerns this clone: It has no known antigen specificity. Base qualities are not provided; no much larger clone lies one nucleotide away.

V loses 4 bases of germline sequence and J loses 3 bases, and the interval between the two ends is 22 bases. The CDR3 numbers 17 residues from cysteine through phenylalanine. Only the CDR3 DNA stays, 51 bases, in frame from base 1. CDR1 and CDR2 (SEHNR, FQNEAQ) derive from the germline V gene (reference sequence). The sequence is built from TRBV7-9 and TRBJ2-7; a weak D assignment points to TRBD2 (5 bases agree). This specimen was bone marrow, taken approximately 700 days after intestinal transplantation. The TCR was taken from a human patient who received an intestinal transplant, so some T cells may come from the graft donor. The nucleotide sequence is given as TGTGCCAGCAGCTCAACCATTCTGGCGGGCACCGGCTACGAGCAGTACTTC. It translates as CASSSTILAGTGYEQYF.